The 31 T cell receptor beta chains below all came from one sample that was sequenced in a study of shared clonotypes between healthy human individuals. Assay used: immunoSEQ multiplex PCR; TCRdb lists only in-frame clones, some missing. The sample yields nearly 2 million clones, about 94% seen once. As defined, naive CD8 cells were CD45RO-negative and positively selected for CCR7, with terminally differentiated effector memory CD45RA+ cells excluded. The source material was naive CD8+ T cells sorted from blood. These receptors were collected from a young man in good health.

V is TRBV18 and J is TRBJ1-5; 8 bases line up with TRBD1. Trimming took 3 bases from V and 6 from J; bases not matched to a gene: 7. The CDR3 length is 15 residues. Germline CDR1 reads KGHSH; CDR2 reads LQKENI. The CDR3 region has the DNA TGTGCCAGCTCACCGCCGCAACAGGGGGGTCAGCCCCAGCATTTT. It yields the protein CASSPPQQGGQPQHF.

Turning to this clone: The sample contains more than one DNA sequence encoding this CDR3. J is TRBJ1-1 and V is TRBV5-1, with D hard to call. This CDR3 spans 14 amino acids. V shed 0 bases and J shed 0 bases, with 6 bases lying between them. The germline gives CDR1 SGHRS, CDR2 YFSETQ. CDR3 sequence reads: CASSLEAMNTEAFF. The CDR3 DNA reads TGCGCCAGCAGCTTGGAGGCGATGAACACTGAAGCTTTCTTT.

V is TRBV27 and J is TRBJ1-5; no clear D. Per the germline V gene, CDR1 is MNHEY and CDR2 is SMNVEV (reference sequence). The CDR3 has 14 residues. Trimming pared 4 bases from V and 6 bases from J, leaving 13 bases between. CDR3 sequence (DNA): TGTGCCAGCAGTTCTGAGAACCCCAGTCAGCCCCAGCATTTT. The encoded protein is CASSSENPSQPQHF.

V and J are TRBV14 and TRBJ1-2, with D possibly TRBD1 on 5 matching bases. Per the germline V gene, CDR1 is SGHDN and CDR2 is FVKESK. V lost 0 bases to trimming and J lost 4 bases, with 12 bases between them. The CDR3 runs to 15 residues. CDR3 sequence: CASSQDRASLYGYTF. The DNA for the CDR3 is TGTGCCAGCAGCCAAGACAGGGCCTCTCTCTATGGCTACACCTTC.

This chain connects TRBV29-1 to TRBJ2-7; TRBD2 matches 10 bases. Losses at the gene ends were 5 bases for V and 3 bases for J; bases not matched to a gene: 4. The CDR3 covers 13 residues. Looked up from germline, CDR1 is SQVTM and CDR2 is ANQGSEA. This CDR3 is CSVLAGDDYEQYF. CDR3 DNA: TGCAGCGTTCTAGCGGGGGACGACTACGAGCAGTACTTC.

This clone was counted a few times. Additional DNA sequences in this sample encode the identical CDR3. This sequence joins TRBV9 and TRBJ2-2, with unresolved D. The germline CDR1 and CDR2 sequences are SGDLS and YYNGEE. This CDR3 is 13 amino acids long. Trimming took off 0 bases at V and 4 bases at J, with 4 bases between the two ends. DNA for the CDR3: TGTGCCAGCAGCGTAGGTCTCACCGGGGAGCTGTTTTTT. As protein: CASSVGLTGELFF.

The DNA of the CDR3 is TGTGCCAGCAGCGTAGGGACTAGCGGATTAGATACGCAGTATTTT. Protein product: CASSVGTSGLDTQYF. V usage is TRBV9 and J usage is TRBJ2-3; 10 positions agree with TRBD2. Germline-derived CDR1 and CDR2 are SGDLS and YYNGEE. CDR3 size: 15 residues. V lost 0 bases to trimming and J lost 5 bases; unmatched junction nucleotides: 3.

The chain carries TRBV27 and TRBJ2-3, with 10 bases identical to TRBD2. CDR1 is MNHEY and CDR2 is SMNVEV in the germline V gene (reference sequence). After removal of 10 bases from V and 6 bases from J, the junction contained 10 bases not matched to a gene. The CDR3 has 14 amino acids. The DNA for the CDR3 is TGTGCCACCCAGCTAGCGGGAGCCCCCGATACGCAGTATTTT. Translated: CATQLAGAPDTQYF.

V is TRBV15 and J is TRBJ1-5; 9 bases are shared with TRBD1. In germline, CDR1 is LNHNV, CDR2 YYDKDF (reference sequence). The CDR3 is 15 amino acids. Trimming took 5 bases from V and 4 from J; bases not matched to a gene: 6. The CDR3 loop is CATSWQGTGNQPQHF. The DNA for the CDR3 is TGTGCCACCAGCTGGCAGGGGACAGGGAATCAGCCCCAGCATTTT.

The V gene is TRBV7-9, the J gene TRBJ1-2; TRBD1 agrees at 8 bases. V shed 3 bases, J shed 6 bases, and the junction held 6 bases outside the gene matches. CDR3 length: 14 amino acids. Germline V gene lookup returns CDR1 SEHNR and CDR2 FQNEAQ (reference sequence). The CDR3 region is CASSFMAGGNGYTF. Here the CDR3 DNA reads TGTGCCAGCAGCTTCATGGCAGGGGGCAATGGCTACACCTTC.

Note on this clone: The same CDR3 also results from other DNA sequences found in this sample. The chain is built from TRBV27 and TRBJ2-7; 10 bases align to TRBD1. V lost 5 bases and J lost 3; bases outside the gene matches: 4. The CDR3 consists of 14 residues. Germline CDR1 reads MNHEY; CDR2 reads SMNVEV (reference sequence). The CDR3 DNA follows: TGTGCCAGCAGTCCAGGGACAGGGGACTACGAGCAGTACTTC. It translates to CASSPGTGDYEQYF.

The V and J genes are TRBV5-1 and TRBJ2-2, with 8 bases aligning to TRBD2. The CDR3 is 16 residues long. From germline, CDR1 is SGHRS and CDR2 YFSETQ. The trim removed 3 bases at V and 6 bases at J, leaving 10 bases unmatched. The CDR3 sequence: CASSWRSGSFSGELFF. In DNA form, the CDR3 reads TGCGCCAGCAGCTGGAGGAGCGGGAGTTTCTCCGGGGAGCTGTTTTTT.

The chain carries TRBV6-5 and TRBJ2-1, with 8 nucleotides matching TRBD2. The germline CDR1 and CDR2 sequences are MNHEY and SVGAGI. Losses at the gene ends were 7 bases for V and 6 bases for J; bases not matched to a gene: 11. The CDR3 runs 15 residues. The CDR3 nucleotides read TGTGCCAGCAAGATAAGCGGGAGCTCGGCCAATGAGCAGTTCTTC. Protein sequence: CASKISGSSANEQFF.

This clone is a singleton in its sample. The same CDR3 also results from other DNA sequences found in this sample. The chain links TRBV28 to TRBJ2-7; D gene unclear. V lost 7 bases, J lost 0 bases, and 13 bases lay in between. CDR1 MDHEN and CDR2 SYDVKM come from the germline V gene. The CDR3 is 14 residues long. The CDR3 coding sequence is TGTGCCAGCACCCCCCGTAGCCTCTCCTACGAGCAGTACTTC. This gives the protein CASTPRSLSYEQYF.

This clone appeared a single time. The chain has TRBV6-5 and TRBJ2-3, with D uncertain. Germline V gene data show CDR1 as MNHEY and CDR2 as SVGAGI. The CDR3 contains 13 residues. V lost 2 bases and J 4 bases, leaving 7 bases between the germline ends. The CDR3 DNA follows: TGTGCCAGCAGTTACGGAACTCCAGATACGCAGTATTTT. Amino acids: CASSYGTPDTQYF.

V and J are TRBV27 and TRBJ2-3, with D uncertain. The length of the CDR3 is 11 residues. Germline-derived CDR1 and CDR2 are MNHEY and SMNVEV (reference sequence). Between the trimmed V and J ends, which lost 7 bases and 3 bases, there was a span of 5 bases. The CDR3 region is CASKNTDTQYF. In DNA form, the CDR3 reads TGTGCCAGCAAAAATACAGATACGCAGTATTTT.

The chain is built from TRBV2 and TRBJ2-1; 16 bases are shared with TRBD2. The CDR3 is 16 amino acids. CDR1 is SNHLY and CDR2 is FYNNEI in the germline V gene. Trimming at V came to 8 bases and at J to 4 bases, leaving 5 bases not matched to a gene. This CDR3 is CASGTSGGAPYNEQFF. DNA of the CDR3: TGTGCCAGCGGGACTAGCGGGGGGGCACCATACAATGAGCAGTTCTTC.

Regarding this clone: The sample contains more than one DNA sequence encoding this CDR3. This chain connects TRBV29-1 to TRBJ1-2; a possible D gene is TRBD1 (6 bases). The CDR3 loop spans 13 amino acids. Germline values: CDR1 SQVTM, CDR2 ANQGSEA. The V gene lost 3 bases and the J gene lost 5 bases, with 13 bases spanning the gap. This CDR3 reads CSVEEGGNYGYTF. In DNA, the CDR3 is TGCAGCGTTGAGGAGGGGGGGAATTATGGCTACACCTTC.

CDR3 DNA: TGTGCCAGCAGCTTAGCCCAGGGGTACCAAGAGACCCAGTACTTC. Translated: CASSLAQGYQETQYF. The chain uses TRBV7-8 and TRBJ2-5, with TRBD1 as a possible D gene (6 bases). Germline CDR1 and CDR2: SGHVS and FQNEAQ. Trimming removed 0 bases from V and 0 bases from J, with 8 bases in between. The CDR3 is 15 amino acids. Full variable domain (outside the CDR3, taken from reference TRBV7-8 and TRBJ2-5): GAGVSQSPRYKVAKRGQDVALRCDPISGHVSLFWYQQALGQGPEFLTYFQNEAQLDKSGLPSDRFFAERPEGSVSTLKIQRTQQEDSAVYLCASSLAQGYQETQYFGPGTRLLVL.

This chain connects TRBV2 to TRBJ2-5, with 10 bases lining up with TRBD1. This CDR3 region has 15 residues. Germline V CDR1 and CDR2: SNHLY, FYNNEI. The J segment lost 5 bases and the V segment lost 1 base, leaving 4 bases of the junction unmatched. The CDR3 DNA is TGTGCCAGCAGTGAAGGACAGGGGGCAAGGGAGACCCAGTACTTC. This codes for CASSEGQGARETQYF.

The CDR3 sequence: CASSSGLDADTQYF. The CDR3 nucleotides are TGTGCCAGCAGCTCGGGACTAGATGCAGATACGCAGTATTTT. The gene calls are TRBV7-6 and TRBJ2-3; 8 nucleotides align to TRBD2. V lost 4 bases, J lost 4 bases, and 4 bases stayed unmatched. The CDR3 covers 14 residues. Germline CDR1 SGHVS, CDR2 FNYEAQ.

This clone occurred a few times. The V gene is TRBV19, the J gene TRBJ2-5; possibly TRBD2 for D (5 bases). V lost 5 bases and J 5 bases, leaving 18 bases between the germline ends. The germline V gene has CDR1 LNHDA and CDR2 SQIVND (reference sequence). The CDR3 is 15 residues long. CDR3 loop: CASSFRDALTETQYF. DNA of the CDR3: TGTGCCAGTAGTTTCCGGGATGCTCTTACGGAGACCCAGTACTTC.

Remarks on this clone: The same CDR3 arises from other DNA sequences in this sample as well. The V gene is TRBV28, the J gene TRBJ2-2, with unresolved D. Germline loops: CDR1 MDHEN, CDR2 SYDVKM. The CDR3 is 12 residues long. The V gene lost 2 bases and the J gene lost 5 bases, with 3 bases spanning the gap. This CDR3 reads CASSLSTGELFF. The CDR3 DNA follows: TGTGCCAGCAGTTTAAGTACCGGGGAGCTGTTTTTT.

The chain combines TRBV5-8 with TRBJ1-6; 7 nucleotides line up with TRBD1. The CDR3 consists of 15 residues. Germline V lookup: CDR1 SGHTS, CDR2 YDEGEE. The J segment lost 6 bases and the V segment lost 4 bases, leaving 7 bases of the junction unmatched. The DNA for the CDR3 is TGTGCCAGCAGCGGGCGAGGGGGCCTTAATTCACCCCTCCACTTT. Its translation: CASSGRGGLNSPLHF.

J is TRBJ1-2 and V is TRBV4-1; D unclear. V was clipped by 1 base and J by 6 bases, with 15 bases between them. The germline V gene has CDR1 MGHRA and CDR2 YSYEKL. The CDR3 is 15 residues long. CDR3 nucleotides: TGCGCCAGCAGCCAAGTAGGTATAAACCTCGATGGCTACACCTTC. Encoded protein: CASSQVGINLDGYTF.

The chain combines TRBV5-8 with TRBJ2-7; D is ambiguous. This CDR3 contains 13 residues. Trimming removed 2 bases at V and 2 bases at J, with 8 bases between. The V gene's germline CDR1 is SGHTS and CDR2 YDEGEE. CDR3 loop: CASSFGSTYEQYF. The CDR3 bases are TGTGCCAGCAGCTTCGGATCAACCTACGAGCAGTACTTC.

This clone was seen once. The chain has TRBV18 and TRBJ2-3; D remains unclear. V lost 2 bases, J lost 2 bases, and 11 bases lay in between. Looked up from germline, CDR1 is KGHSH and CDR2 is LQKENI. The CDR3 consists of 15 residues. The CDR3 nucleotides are TGTGCCAGCTCACCATCGCTTTCCGACACAGATACGCAGTATTTT. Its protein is CASSPSLSDTDTQYF.

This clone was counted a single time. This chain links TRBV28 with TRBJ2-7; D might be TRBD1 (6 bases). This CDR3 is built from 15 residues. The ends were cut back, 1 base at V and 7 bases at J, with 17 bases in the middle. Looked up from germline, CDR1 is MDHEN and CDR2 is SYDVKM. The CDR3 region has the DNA TGTGCCAGCAGTTTATCCCGGGCAGGGGATGAAGAGCAGTACTTC. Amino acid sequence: CASSLSRAGDEEQYF.

The CDR3 sequence is CAAGRGFTGELFF. CDR3 bases: TGTGCAGCCGGTCGGGGATTCACCGGGGAGCTGTTTTTT. This chain links TRBV6-5 with TRBJ2-2; perhaps TRBD2 as D (5 bases). The germline CDR1 and CDR2 sequences are MNHEY and SVGAGI. The CDR3 spans 13 residues.

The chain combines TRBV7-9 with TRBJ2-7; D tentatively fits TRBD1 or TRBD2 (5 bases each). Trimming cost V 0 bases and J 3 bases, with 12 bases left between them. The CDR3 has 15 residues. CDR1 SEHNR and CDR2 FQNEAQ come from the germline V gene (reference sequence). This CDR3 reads CASSLAPGRGYEQYF. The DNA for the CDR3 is TGTGCCAGCAGCTTAGCCCCGGGACGGGGCTACGAGCAGTACTTC. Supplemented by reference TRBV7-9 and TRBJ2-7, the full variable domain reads DTGVSQNPRHKITKRGQNVTFRCDPISEHNRLYWYRQTLGQGPEFLTYFQNEAQLEKSRLLSDRFSAERPKGSFSTLEIQRTEQGDSAMYLCASSLAPGRGYEQYFGPGTRLTVT.

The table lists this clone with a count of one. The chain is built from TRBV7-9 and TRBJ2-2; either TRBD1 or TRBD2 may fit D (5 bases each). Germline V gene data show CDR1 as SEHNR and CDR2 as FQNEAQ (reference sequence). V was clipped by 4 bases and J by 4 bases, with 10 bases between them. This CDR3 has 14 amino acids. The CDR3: CASSWGYGTGELFF. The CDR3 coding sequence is TGTGCCAGCAGCTGGGGGTACGGCACCGGGGAGCTGTTTTTT.